A selection of T cell receptor beta chains follows, all from one sample in a study of beta chain features in type 1 diabetes. The repertoire was sequenced with immunoSEQ multiplex PCR; TCRdb's copy has only in-frame clones and lacks some. The sample yields 130,000 or so clones, around 9% seen once. The material sequenced was central memory CD4+ T cells from blood. These receptors originate from a man under 40 with type 1 diabetes. CDR3s include the opening cysteine and the closing phenylalanine or tryptophan. A D gene is named only where the DNA matches it firmly. Clone size, where shown, is once, few, many, or a class for clones that have expanded.

j_call: TRBJ2-7; v_call: TRBV5-1; d_call: TRBD2; clone_size: NA; cdr3_nt: TGCGCCAGCAGCTTGAACTCTGCACTAGCGGGCGAGCAGTACTTC; cdr3_aa: CASSLNSALAGEQYF
j_call: TRBJ1-6; v_call: TRBV6-5; d_call: NA; clone_size: NA; cdr3_nt: TGTGCCAGCAGTTACTCCAGGGGTCTCCCGGGCTCACCCCTCCACTTT; cdr3_aa: CASSYSRGLPGSPLHF
j_call: TRBJ1-5; v_call: TRBV18; d_call: NA; clone_size: NA; cdr3_nt: TGTGCCAGCTCACCGCAGGGGAATCGGGATCAGCCCCAGCATTTT; cdr3_aa: CASSPQGNRDQPQHF
j_call: TRBJ2-1; v_call: TRBV7-9; d_call: TRBD2; clone_size: few; cdr3_nt: TGTGCCAGCAGCTTAGCACTAGCGGGGGGAAATGAGCAGTTCTTC; cdr3_aa: CASSLALAGGNEQFF
j_call: TRBJ1-2; v_call: TRBV6-6; d_call: NA; clone_size: few; cdr3_nt: TGTGCCAGCAGCTACGGGGGGGAGAGAGGAGTTTATGGCTACACCTTC; cdr3_aa: CASSYGGERGVYGYTF
j_call: TRBJ2-5; v_call: TRBV29-1; d_call: TRBD1; clone_size: NA; cdr3_nt: TGCAGCGTACCCCGGGACAGGGGGCTTTCTCGGGAGACCCAGTACTTC; cdr3_aa: CSVPRDRGLSRETQYF
j_call: TRBJ2-1; v_call: TRBV7-9; d_call: NA; clone_size: few; cdr3_nt: TGTGCCAGCAGACCAGGCGAGTACAATGAGCAGTTCTTC; cdr3_aa: CASRPGEYNEQFF
j_call: TRBJ2-7; v_call: TRBV7-2; d_call: TRBD1; clone_size: NA; cdr3_nt: TGTGCCAGCAGCTCCAAGGGACAGATCTACGAGCAGTACTTC; cdr3_aa: CASSSKGQIYEQYF
j_call: TRBJ2-3; v_call: TRBV5-4; d_call: NA; clone_size: few; cdr3_nt: TGTGCCAGCAGCCCCCAGACTAGGGTGGTGGAGAATACGCAGTATTTT; cdr3_aa: CASSPQTRVVENTQYF
j_call: TRBJ1-4; v_call: TRBV2; d_call: NA; clone_size: few; cdr3_nt: TGTGCCAGCCGTCAGGGGAATGAAAAACTGTTTTTT; cdr3_aa: CASRQGNEKLFF
j_call: TRBJ2-3; v_call: TRBV5-6; d_call: NA; clone_size: NA; cdr3_nt: TGTGCCAGCAGCACCGGACTTCCCCCAGATACGCAGTATTTT; cdr3_aa: CASSTGLPPDTQYF
j_call: TRBJ2-1; v_call: TRBV6-1; d_call: TRBD2; clone_size: few; cdr3_nt: TGTGCCAGCAGTAAAATAGCGGGGGGGAATGAGCAGTTCTTC; cdr3_aa: CASSKIAGGNEQFF
j_call: TRBJ2-3; v_call: TRBV2; d_call: NA; clone_size: few; cdr3_nt: TGTGCCAGCACCCGAACGGGAGTGGACACAGATACGCAGTATTTT; cdr3_aa: CASTRTGVDTDTQYF
j_call: TRBJ1-1; v_call: TRBV29-1; d_call: NA; clone_size: NA; cdr3_nt: TGCAGCGTTGAAGAGGGAGGGGGAACTGAAGCTTTCTTT; cdr3_aa: CSVEEGGGTEAFF
j_call: TRBJ1-1; v_call: TRBV5-1; d_call: NA; clone_size: few; cdr3_nt: TGCGCCAGCAGCTTGGATGGGCCGAACACTGAAGCTTTCTTT; cdr3_aa: CASSLDGPNTEAFF
j_call: TRBJ2-5; v_call: TRBV2; d_call: NA; clone_size: NA; cdr3_nt: TGTGCCAGCAGTGAAGGAGACAGCGGGGAGACCCAGTACTTC; cdr3_aa: CASSEGDSGETQYF
j_call: TRBJ2-2; v_call: TRBV7-2; d_call: TRBD1; clone_size: few; cdr3_nt: TGTGCCAGCAACCCTCCCGACAGGGTTGCCGGGGAGCTGTTTTTT; cdr3_aa: CASNPPDRVAGELFF
j_call: TRBJ1-4; v_call: TRBV29-1; d_call: NA; clone_size: many; cdr3_nt: TGCAGCGTAGAGCAGGGAGGAGATGAAAAACTGTTTTTT; cdr3_aa: CSVEQGGDEKLFF
j_call: TRBJ2-5; v_call: TRBV7-9; d_call: NA; clone_size: NA; cdr3_nt: TGTGCCAGCAGCCGTAGAGGGGGGGGAGAGACCCAGTACTTC; cdr3_aa: CASSRRGGGETQYF
j_call: TRBJ1-5; v_call: TRBV7-8; d_call: TRBD1; clone_size: few; cdr3_nt: TGTGCCAGCAGCATGGGACAGGGTCAGCCCCAGCATTTT; cdr3_aa: CASSMGQGQPQHF
j_call: TRBJ1-6; v_call: TRBV4-3; d_call: NA; clone_size: few; cdr3_nt: TGCGCCAGCAGCCTAGTCGGGGGTAAGAACTCACCCCTCCACTTT; cdr3_aa: CASSLVGGKNSPLHF
j_call: TRBJ1-1; v_call: TRBV4-3; d_call: NA; clone_size: NA; cdr3_nt: TGCGCCAGCAGCCCTCGCTCCGGGTCCGAAGCTTTCTTT; cdr3_aa: CASSPRSGSEAFF
j_call: TRBJ1-5; v_call: TRBV30; d_call: TRBD1; clone_size: NA; cdr3_nt: TGTGCCTGGGGAGACAGGGGGACTCAGCCCCAGCATTTT; cdr3_aa: CAWGDRGTQPQHF